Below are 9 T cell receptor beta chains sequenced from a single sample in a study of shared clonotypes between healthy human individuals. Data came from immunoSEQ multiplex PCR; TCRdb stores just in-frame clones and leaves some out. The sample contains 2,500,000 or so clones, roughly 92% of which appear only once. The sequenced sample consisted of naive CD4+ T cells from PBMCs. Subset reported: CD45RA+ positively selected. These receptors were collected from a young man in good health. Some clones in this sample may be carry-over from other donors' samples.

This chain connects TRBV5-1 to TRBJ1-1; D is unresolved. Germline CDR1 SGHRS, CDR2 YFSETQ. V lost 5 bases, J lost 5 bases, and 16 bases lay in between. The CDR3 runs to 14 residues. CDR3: CASSWTRVGTEAFF. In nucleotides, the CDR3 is TGCGCCAGCAGTTGGACCCGGGTAGGTACTGAAGCTTTCTTT.

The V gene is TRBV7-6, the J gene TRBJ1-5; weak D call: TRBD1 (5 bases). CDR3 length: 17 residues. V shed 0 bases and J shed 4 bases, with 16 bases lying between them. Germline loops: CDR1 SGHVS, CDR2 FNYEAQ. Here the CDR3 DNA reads TGTGCCAGCAGCTTAGCGCGAGCGCAGGGACTAAATCAGCCCCAGCATTTT. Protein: CASSLARAQGLNQPQHF.

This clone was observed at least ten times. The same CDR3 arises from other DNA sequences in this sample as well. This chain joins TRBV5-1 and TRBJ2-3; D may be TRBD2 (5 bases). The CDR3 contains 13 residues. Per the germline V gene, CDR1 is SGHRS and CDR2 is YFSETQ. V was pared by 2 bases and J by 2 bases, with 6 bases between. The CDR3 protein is CASSFRDTDTQYF. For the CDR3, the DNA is TGCGCCAGCAGCTTTCGGGACACAGATACGCAGTATTTT.

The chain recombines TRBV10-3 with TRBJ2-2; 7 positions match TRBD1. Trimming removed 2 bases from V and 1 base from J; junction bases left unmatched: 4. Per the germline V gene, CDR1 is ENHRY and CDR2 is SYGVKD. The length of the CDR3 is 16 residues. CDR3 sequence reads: CAISEMGQQNTGELFF. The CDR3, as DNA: TGTGCCATCAGTGAGATGGGACAGCAGAACACCGGGGAGCTGTTTTTT.

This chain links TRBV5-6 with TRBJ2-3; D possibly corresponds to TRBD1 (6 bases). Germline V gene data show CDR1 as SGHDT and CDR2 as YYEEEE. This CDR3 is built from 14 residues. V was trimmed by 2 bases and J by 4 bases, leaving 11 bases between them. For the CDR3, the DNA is TGTGCCAGCAGCTTAGGGACAATAGCAGATACGCAGTATTTT. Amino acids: CASSLGTIADTQYF.

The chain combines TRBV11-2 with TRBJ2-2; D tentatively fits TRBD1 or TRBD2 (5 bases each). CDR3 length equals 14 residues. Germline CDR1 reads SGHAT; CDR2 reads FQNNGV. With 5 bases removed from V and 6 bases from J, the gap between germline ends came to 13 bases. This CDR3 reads CASSRDLGAGELFF. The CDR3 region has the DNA TGTGCCAGCAGCCGAGACTTGGGGGCCGGGGAGCTGTTTTTT.

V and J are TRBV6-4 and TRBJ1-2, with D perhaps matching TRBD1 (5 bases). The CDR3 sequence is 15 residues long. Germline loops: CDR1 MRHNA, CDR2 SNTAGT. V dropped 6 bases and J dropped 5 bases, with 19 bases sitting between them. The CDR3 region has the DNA TGTGCCAGCAGCCCCGGGGCTTCCGTGGGGTATGGCTACACCTTC. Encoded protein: CASSPGASVGYGYTF.

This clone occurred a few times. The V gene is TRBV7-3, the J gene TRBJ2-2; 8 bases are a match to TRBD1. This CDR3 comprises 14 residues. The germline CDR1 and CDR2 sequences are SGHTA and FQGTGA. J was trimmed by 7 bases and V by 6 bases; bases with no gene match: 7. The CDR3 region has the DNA TGTGCCAGCAGACAGGACAGGGTAGACGGGGAGCTGTTTTTT. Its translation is CASRQDRVDGELFF.

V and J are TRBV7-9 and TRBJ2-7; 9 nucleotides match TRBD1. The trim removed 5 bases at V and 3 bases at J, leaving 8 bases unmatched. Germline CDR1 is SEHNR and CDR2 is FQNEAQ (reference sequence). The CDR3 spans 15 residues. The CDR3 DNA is TGTGCCAGCAGCACATGGACAGGGGCCAGCTACGAGCAGTACTTC. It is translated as CASSTWTGASYEQYF.